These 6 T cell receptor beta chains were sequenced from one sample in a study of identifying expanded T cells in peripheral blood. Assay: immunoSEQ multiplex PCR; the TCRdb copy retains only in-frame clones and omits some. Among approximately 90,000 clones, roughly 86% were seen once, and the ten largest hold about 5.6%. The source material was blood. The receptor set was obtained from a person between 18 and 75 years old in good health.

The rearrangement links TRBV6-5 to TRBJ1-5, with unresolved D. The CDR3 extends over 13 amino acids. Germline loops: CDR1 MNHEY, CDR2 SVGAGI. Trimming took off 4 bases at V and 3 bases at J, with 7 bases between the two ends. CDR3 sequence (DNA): TGTGCCAGCAGTTCCTTCCCCAATCAGCCCCAGCATTTT. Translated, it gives CASSSFPNQPQHF.

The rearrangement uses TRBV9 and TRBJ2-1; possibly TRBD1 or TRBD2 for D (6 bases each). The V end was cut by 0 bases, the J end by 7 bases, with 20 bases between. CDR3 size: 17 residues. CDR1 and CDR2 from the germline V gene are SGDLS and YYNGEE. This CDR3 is CASSVEGWGASGNEQFF. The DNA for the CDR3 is TGTGCCAGCAGCGTAGAGGGTTGGGGGGCATCGGGAAATGAGCAGTTCTTC.

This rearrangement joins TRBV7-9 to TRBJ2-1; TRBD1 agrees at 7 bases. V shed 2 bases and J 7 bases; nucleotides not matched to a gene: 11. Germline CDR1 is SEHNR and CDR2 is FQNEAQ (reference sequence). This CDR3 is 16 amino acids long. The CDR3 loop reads CASSLRRTGPPNEQFF. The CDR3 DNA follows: TGTGCCAGCAGCTTAAGACGGACAGGCCCACCTAATGAGCAGTTCTTC. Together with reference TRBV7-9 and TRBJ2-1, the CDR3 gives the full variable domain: DTGVSQNPRHKITKRGQNVTFRCDPISEHNRLYWYRQTLGQGPEFLTYFQNEAQLEKSRLLSDRFSAERPKGSFSTLEIQRTEQGDSAMYLCASSLRRTGPPNEQFFGPGTRLTVL.

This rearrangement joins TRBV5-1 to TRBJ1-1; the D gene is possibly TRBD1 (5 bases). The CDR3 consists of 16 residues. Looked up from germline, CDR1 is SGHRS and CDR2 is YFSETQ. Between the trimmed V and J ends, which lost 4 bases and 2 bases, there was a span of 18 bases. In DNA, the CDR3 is TGCGCCAGCAGCCCGGGGACCGACAGCCTAAACACTGAAGCTTTCTTT. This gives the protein CASSPGTDSLNTEAFF.

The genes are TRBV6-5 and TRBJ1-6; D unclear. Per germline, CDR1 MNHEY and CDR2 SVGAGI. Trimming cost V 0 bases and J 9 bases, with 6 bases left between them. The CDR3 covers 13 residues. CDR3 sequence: CASSYSVASPLHF. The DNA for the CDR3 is TGTGCCAGCAGTTACTCTGTTGCTTCACCCCTCCACTTT.

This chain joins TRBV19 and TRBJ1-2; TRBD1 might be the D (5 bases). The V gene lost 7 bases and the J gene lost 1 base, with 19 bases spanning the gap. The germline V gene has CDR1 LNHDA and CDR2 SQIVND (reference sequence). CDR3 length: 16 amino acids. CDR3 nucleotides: TGTGCCAGTAACGACGGGAATAGACAGATTAACTATGGCTACACCTTC. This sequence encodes CASNDGNRQINYGYTF. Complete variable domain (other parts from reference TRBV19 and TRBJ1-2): DGGITQSPKYLFRKEGQNVTLSCEQNLNHDAMYWYRQDPGQGLRLIYYSQIVNDFQKGDIAEGYSVSREKKESFPLTVTSAQKNPTAFYLCASNDGNRQINYGYTFGSGTRLTVV.